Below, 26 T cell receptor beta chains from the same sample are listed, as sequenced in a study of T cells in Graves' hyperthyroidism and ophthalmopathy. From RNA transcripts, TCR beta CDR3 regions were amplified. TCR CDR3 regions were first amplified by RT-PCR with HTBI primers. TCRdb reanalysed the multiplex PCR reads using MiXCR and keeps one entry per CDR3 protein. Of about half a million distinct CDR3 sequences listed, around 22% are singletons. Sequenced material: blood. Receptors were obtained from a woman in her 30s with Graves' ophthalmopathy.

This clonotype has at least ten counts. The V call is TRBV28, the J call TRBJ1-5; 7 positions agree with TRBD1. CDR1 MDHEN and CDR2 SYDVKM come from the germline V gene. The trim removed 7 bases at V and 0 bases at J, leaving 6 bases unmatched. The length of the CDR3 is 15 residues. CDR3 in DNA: TGTGCCAGCAAGGGCGGGACAGTTAGCAATCAGCCCCAGCATTTT. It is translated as CASKGGTVSNQPQHF.

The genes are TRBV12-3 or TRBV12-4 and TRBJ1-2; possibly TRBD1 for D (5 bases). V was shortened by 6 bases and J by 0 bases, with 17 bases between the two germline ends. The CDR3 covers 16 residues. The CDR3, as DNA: TGTGCCAGCAGCCTAGGGGTGGTAGATGCTAACTATGGCTACACCTTC. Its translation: CASSLGVVDANYGYTF.

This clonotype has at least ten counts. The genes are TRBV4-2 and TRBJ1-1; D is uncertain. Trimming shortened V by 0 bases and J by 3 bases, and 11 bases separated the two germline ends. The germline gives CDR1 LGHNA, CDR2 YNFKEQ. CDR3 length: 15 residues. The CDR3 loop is CASSQDREGYTEAFF. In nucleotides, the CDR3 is TGTGCCAGCAGCCAAGATCGGGAGGGATACACTGAAGCTTTCTTT.

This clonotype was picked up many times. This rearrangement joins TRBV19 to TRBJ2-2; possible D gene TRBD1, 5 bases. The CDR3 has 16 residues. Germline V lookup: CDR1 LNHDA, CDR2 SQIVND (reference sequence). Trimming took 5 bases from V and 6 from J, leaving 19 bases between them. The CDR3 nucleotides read TGTGCCAGTAGTTCCGGACATCCCAGTCTTCCCGGGGAGCTGTTTTTT. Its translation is CASSSGHPSLPGELFF.

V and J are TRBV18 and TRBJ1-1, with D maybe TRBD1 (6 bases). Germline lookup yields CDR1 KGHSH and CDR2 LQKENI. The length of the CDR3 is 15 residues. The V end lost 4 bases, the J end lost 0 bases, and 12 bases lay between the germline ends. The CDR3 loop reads CASSQQGPLNTEAFF. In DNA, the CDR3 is TGTGCCAGCTCACAACAGGGACCCTTGAACACTGAAGCTTTCTTT. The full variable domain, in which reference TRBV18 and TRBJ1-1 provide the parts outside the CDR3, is NAGVMQNPRHLVRRRGQEARLRCSPMKGHSHVYWYRQLPEEGLKFMVYLQKENIIDESGMPKERFSAEFPKEGPSILRIQQVVRGDSAAYFCASSQQGPLNTEAFFGQGTRLTVV.

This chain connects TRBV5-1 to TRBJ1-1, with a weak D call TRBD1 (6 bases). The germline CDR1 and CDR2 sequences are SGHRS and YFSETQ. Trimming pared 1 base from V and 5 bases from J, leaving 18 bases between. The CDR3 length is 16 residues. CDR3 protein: CASSLRGQREGTEAFF. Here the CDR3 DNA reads TGCGCCAGCAGCTTGCGCGGACAGCGGGAGGGTACTGAAGCTTTCTTT. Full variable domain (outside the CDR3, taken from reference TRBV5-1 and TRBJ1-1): KAGVTQTPRYLIKTRGQQVTLSCSPISGHRSVSWYQQTPGQGLQFLFEYFSETQRNKGNFPGRFSGRQFSNSRSEMNVSTLELGDSALYLCASSLRGQREGTEAFFGQGTRLTVV.

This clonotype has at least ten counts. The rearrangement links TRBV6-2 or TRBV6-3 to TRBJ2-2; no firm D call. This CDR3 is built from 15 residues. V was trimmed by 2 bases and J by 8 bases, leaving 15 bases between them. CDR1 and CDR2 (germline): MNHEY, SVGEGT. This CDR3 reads CASSYLRAVGGELFF. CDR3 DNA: TGTGCCAGCAGTTACCTTCGGGCAGTCGGGGGGGAGCTGTTTTTT.

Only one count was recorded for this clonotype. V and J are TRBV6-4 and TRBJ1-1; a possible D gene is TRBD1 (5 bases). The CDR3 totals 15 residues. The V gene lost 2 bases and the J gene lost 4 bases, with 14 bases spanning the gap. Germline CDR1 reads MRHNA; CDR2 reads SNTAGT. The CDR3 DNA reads TGTGCCAGCAGTGACCCTCCGGGGCTCGGCACTGAAGCTTTCTTT. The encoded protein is CASSDPPGLGTEAFF.

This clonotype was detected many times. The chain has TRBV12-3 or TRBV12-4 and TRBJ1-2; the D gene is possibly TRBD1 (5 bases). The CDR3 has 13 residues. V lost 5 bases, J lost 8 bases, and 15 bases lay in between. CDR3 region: CASSRQEGPGYTF. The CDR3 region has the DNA TGTGCCAGCAGTCGGCAAGAGGGACCAGGCTACACCTTC.

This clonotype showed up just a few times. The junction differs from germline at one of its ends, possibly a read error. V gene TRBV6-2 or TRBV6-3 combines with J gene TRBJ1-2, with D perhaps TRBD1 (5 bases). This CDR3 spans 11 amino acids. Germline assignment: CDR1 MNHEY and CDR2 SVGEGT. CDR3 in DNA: TGTGCCAGCAGTTCAGGGTATGGCTTCACCTTC. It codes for CASSSGYGFTF.

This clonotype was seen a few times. The CDR3 region is CASSPGTRHNEQFF. The CDR3 DNA is TGTGCCAGCAGCCCTGGGACTAGACACAATGAGCAGTTCTTC. V gene TRBV11-2 combines with J gene TRBJ2-1; TRBD2 matches at 8 bases. The CDR3 has 14 amino acids. After removal of 5 bases from V and 5 bases from J, the junction contained 5 bases not matched to a gene. CDR1 SGHAT and CDR2 FQNNGV come from the germline V gene. The full variable domain, its missing parts supplied by reference TRBV11-2 and TRBJ2-1, is EAGVAQSPRYKIIEKRQSVAFWCNPISGHATLYWYQQILGQGPKLLIQFQNNGVVDDSQLPKDRFSAERLKGVDSTLKIQPAKLEDSAVYLCASSPGTRHNEQFFGPGTRLTVL.

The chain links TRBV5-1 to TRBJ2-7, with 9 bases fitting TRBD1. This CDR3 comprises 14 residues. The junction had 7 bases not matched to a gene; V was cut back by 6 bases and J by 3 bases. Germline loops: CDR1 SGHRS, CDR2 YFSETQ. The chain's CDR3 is CASNSGTGSYEQYF. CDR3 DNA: TGCGCCAGCAACTCCGGGACAGGGAGCTACGAGCAGTACTTC.

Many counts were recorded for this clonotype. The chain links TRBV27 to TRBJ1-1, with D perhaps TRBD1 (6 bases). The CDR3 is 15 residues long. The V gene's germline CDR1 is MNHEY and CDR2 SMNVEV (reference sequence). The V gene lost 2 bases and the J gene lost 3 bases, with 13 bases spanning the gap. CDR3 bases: TGTGCCAGCAGTTTAGCCGGGGGCACTTACACTGAAGCTTTCTTT. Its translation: CASSLAGGTYTEAFF.

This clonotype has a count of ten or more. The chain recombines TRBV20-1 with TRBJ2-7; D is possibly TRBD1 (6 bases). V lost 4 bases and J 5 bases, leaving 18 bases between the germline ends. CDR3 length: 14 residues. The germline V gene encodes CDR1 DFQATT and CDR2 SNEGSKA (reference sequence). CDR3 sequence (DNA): TGCAGTGCTAAATCCGGAACAGGGTACCACGAGCAGTACTTC. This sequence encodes CSAKSGTGYHEQYF.

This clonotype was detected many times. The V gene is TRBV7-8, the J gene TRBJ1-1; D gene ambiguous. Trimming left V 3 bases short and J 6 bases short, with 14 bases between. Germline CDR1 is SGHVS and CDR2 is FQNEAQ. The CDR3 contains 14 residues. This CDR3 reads CASSFLGASPEAFF. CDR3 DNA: TGTGCCAGCAGCTTTCTGGGTGCATCGCCTGAAGCTTTCTTT.

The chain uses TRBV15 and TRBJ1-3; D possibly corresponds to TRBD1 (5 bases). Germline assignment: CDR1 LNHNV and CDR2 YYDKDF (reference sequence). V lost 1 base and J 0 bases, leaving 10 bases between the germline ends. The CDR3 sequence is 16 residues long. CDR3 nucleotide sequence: TGTGCCACCAGCAGAGTTCGGGGGATCTCTGGAAACACCATATATTTT. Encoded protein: CATSRVRGISGNTIYF.

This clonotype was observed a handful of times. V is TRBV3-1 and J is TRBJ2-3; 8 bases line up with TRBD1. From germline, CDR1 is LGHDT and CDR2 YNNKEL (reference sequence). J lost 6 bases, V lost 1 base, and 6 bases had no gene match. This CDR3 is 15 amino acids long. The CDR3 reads CASSQGTGFMDTQYF. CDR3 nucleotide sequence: TGTGCCAGCAGCCAAGGGACAGGGTTTATGGATACGCAGTATTTT.

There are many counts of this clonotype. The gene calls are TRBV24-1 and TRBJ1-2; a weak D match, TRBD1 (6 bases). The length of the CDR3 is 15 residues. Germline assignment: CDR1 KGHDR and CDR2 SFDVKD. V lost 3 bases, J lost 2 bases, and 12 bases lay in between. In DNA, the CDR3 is TGTGCCACCAGTGATCCAGTAGGGGGAAACTATGGCTACACCTTC. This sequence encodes CATSDPVGGNYGYTF.

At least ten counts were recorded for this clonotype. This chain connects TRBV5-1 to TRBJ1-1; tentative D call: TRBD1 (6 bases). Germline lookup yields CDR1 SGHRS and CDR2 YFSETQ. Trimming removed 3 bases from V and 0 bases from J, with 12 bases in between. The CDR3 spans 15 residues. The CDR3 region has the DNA TGCGCCAGCAGCTCTCAGGGGTCCGTGAACACTGAAGCTTTCTTT. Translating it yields CASSSQGSVNTEAFF.

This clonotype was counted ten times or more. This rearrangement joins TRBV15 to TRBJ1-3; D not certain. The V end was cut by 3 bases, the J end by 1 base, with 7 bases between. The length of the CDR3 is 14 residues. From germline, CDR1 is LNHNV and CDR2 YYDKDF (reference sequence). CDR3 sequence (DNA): TGTGCCACCAGCAGGAGGGTATCTGGAAACACCATATATTTT. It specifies CATSRRVSGNTIYF.

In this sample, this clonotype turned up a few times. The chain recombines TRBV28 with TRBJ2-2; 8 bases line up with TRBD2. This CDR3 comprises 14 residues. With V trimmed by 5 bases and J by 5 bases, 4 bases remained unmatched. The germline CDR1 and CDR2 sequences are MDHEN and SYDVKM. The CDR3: CASSRSGGTGELFF. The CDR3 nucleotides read TGTGCCAGCAGTAGGAGCGGGGGAACCGGGGAGCTGTTTTTT.

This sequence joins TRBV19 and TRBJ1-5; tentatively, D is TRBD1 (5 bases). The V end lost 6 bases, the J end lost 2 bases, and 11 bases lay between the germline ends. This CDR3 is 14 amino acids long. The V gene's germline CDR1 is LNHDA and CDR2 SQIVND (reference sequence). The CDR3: CASRGRDGNQPQHF. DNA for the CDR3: TGTGCCAGTAGGGGCAGGGACGGCAATCAGCCCCAGCATTTT.

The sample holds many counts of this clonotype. The CDR3 DNA is TGTGCCAGCCCCGGGGATACTAGCGGGGGAGGCAACATTCAGTACTTC. Protein product: CASPGDTSGGGNIQYF. The V and J genes are TRBV2 and TRBJ2-4, with 11 positions matching TRBD2. The V gene's germline CDR1 is SNHLY and CDR2 FYNNEI. V was pared by 8 bases and J by 7 bases, with 13 bases of the junction left unmatched. The CDR3 consists of 16 residues.

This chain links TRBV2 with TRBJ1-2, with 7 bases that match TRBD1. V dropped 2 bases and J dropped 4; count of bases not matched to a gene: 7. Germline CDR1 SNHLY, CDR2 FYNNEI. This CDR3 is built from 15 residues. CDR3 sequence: CASSEQGGYGYGYTF. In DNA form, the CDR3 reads TGTGCCAGCAGTGAACAGGGGGGCTATGGCTATGGCTACACCTTC.

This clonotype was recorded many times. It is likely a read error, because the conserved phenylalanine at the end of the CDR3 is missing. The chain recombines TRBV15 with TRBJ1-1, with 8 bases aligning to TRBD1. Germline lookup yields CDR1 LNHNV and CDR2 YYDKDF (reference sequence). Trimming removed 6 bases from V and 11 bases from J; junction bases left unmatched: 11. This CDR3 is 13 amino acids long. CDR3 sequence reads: CATSSGQGDRAFL. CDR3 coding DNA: TGTGCCACCAGTAGCGGACAGGGAGATCGGGCTTTCCTT.

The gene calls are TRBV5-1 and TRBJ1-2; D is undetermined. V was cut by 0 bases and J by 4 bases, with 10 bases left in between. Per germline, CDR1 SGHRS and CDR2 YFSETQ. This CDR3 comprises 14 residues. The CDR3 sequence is CASSLEVEGYGYTF. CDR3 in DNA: TGCGCCAGCAGCTTGGAGGTGGAAGGCTATGGCTACACCTTC. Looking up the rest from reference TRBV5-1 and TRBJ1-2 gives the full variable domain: KAGVTQTPRYLIKTRGQQVTLSCSPISGHRSVSWYQQTPGQGLQFLFEYFSETQRNKGNFPGRFSGRQFSNSRSEMNVSTLELGDSALYLCASSLEVEGYGYTFGSGTRLTVV.